The rows below give T cell receptor beta chains drawn from one sample of a study of resident and recirculating memory T cells in vitiligo. The data were produced by immunoSEQ multiplex PCR, yet TCRdb's version contains in-frame clones alone and is incomplete. The profile covers roughly 80,000 clones, with 90% to 95% appearing a single time and about 4.8% taken by the ten largest. The sample consisted of blood. These receptor sequences come from a male donor with vitiligo. CDR3s include the opening cysteine and the closing phenylalanine or tryptophan. The D gene is left open where the match is weak. Clone size appears in some rows only: once, few, many, or a class for an expanded clone.

J: TRBJ2-5
D: -
size: -
V: TRBV30
CDR3: CAWRRRGKQETQYF
DNA: TGTGCCTGGAGGCGGCGCGGGAAGCAAGAGACCCAGTACTTC

J: TRBJ2-7
D: TRBD2
size: once
V: TRBV27
CDR3: CASSPWGRDYSYEQYF
DNA: TGTGCCAGCAGTCCATGGGGACGGGACTACTCCTACGAGCAGTACTTC

J: TRBJ2-7
D: -
size: -
V: TRBV27
CDR3: CASSLSSGLGSYEQYF
DNA: TGTGCCAGCAGTTTGTCATCAGGGTTGGGTTCCTACGAGCAGTACTTC

J: TRBJ1-2
D: -
size: -
V: TRBV9
CDR3: CASSGGLRDTSNYGYTF
DNA: TGTGCCAGCAGCGGCGGTCTCCGGGACACGTCTAACTATGGCTACACCTTC

J: TRBJ2-7
D: TRBD1
size: -
V: TRBV28
CDR3: CASSLLSRGNYEQYF
DNA: TGTGCCAGCAGTTTACTGAGCAGGGGGAACTACGAGCAGTACTTC

J: TRBJ2-1
D: -
size: once
V: TRBV21-1
CDR3: CASSKGGGGRASFEQFF
DNA: TGTGCCAGCAGCAAAGGGGGCGGCGGGAGGGCCTCTTTTGAGCAGTTCTTC

J: TRBJ1-1
D: -
size: -
V: TRBV11-3
CDR3: CASSPRGLNTEAFF
DNA: TGTGCCAGCAGCCCCCGGGGACTCAACACTGAAGCTTTCTTT

J: TRBJ2-7
D: -
size: -
V: TRBV21-1
CDR3: CASSKAGGVRSYEQYF
DNA: TGTGCCAGCAGCAAAGCGGGGGGGGTGAGGTCCTACGAGCAGTACTTC

J: TRBJ1-2
D: TRBD1
size: once
V: TRBV9
CDR3: CASSTGGNGYTF
DNA: TGTGCCAGCAGTACAGGGGGGAATGGCTACACCTTC

J: TRBJ2-7
D: -
size: -
V: TRBV27
CDR3: CASSLSGTSTYEQYF
DNA: TGTGCCAGCAGTTTATCCGGGACATCGACCTACGAGCAGTACTTC

J: TRBJ1-5
D: -
size: -
V: TRBV27
CDR3: CASSSLTGDQPQHF
DNA: TGTGCCAGCAGTTCTCTGACAGGAGATCAGCCCCAGCATTTT

J: TRBJ2-7
D: -
size: -
V: TRBV19
CDR3: CASSSAVGSYEQYF
DNA: TGTGCCAGTAGTTCCGCGGTCGGGTCCTACGAGCAGTACTTC

J: TRBJ1-4
D: TRBD1
size: -
V: TRBV2
CDR3: CATCPGGEKLFF
DNA: TGTGCCACTTGTCCAGGGGGTGAAAAACTGTTTTTT

J: TRBJ1-5
D: -
size: -
V: TRBV5-6
CDR3: CASSLGQQPQHF
DNA: TGTGCCAGCAGCTTAGGACAGCAGCCCCAGCATTTT

J: TRBJ2-5
D: TRBD2
size: -
V: TRBV10-1
CDR3: CASSGGLAGGGYQETQYF
DNA: TGCGCCAGCAGTGGGGGACTAGCGGGAGGGGGCTACCAAGAGACCCAGTACTTC

J: TRBJ2-5
D: TRBD1
size: -
V: TRBV29-1
CDR3: CSTKGQAWGQYF
DNA: TGCAGCACAAAGGGACAGGCTTGGGGCCAGTACTTC

J: TRBJ1-2
D: TRBD1
size: -
V: TRBV6-4
CDR3: CASRSYPQGPLDGYTF
DNA: TGTGCCAGCAGATCCTACCCACAGGGGCCCCTCGATGGCTACACCTTC

J: TRBJ2-7
D: TRBD2
size: -
V: TRBV27
CDR3: CASTAILSGRAPLYEQYF
DNA: TGTGCCAGCACCGCTATTCTTAGCGGGAGGGCCCCATTATACGAGCAGTACTTC

J: TRBJ1-5
D: -
size: -
V: TRBV5-8
CDR3: CASSREAGPAQPQHF
DNA: TGTGCCAGCAGCCGCGAGGCAGGGCCCGCTCAGCCCCAGCATTTT

J: TRBJ2-7
D: TRBD2
size: -
V: TRBV5-1
CDR3: CASRPSGRAAEQYF
DNA: TGCGCCAGCAGGCCTAGCGGGAGGGCGGCCGAGCAGTACTTC

J: TRBJ2-1
D: -
size: few
V: TRBV4-1
CDR3: CASSLTSSSYNEQFF
DNA: TGCGCCAGCAGCCTGACTTCGAGCTCCTACAATGAGCAGTTCTTC

J: TRBJ2-1
D: TRBD2
size: few
V: TRBV7-3
CDR3: CASSILAGGINEQFF
DNA: TGTGCCAGCAGCATCCTAGCGGGAGGGATCAATGAGCAGTTCTTC

J: TRBJ2-2
D: -
size: -
V: TRBV12-5
CDR3: CASGLIQANTGELFF
DNA: TGTGCTAGTGGTTTGATCCAGGCGAACACCGGGGAGCTGTTTTTT

J: TRBJ2-5
D: TRBD1
size: -
V: TRBV7-2
CDR3: CASSPDRGAETQYF
DNA: TGTGCCAGCAGCCCGGACAGGGGCGCAGAGACCCAGTACTTC

J: TRBJ2-2
D: -
size: -
V: TRBV2
CDR3: CASSENRPNTGELFF
DNA: TGTGCCAGCAGTGAGAACAGGCCGAACACCGGGGAGCTGTTTTTT

J: TRBJ1-2
D: TRBD1
size: -
V: TRBV28
CDR3: CASSLLPLGQGAGGYTF
DNA: TGTGCCAGCAGTTTATTACCCCTAGGGCAGGGGGCTGGGGGCTACACCTTC

J: TRBJ2-7
D: -
size: -
V: TRBV5-1
CDR3: CASSLDSAYEQYF
DNA: TGCGCCAGCAGCTTAGACTCGGCCTACGAGCAGTACTTC

J: TRBJ1-3
D: -
size: -
V: TRBV28
CDR3: CASGLLSGNTIYF
DNA: TGTGCCTCGGGTCTGCTCTCTGGAAACACCATATATTTT

J: TRBJ1-4
D: TRBD1
size: once
V: TRBV30
CDR3: CAWSVGGQEREKLFF
DNA: TGTGCCTGGAGTGTGGGGGGACAGGAACGTGAAAAACTGTTTTTT

J: TRBJ2-7
D: -
size: -
V: TRBV11-1
CDR3: CASSDRGGGPYEQYF
DNA: TGTGCCAGCAGCGACAGAGGGGGAGGGCCTTACGAGCAGTACTTC

J: TRBJ2-7
D: -
size: -
V: TRBV15
CDR3: CATSRRYGEEQYF
DNA: TGTGCCACCAGCAGAAGATACGGGGAGGAGCAGTACTTC

J: TRBJ2-3
D: -
size: -
V: TRBV21-1
CDR3: CASSVRDNTDTQYF
DNA: TGTGCCAGCAGCGTCCGGGACAACACAGATACGCAGTATTTT

J: TRBJ2-1
D: TRBD2
size: -
V: TRBV28
CDR3: CASSLIDGRVVNEQFF
DNA: TGTGCCAGCAGTTTAATCGACGGGAGGGTGGTTAATGAGCAGTTCTTC

J: TRBJ1-1
D: TRBD1
size: -
V: TRBV4-2
CDR3: CASSQGGAGGLWVTEAFF
DNA: TGTGCCAGCAGCCAAGGGGGGGCAGGGGGCTTATGGGTCACTGAAGCTTTCTTT

J: TRBJ2-7
D: -
size: -
V: TRBV28
CDR3: CASRGGTHLGQYF
DNA: TGTGCCAGCAGGGGCGGGACCCACCTCGGGCAGTACTTC

J: TRBJ2-7
D: -
size: -
V: TRBV25-1
CDR3: CANSLQGGLMKYF
DNA: TGTGCCAACTCCCTGCAGGGCGGCCTTATGAAGTACTTC

J: TRBJ2-2
D: -
size: -
V: TRBV4-3
CDR3: CASSQDPLASLDTGELFF
DNA: TGCGCCAGCAGCCAAGACCCGCTCGCTAGTTTGGACACCGGGGAGCTGTTTTTT

J: TRBJ1-5
D: -
size: -
V: TRBV28
CDR3: CASRVARSSNQPQHF
DNA: TGTGCCAGCAGGGTTGCCAGGTCTAGCAATCAGCCCCAGCATTTT

J: TRBJ2-1
D: TRBD1
size: -
V: TRBV29-1
CDR3: CSVEDPGTGNYNEQFF
DNA: TGCAGCGTTGAAGATCCAGGGACAGGTAACTACAATGAGCAGTTCTTC

J: TRBJ2-2
D: -
size: -
V: TRBV30
CDR3: CAWKTSGELFF
DNA: TGTGCCTGGAAGACTAGCGGGGAGCTGTTTTTT

J: TRBJ2-5
D: -
size: -
V: TRBV6-1
CDR3: CASSGSLRLVLETQYF
DNA: TGTGCCAGCAGTGGAAGTTTGCGGCTAGTTCTGGAGACCCAGTACTTC

J: TRBJ1-3
D: -
size: -
V: TRBV5-1
CDR3: CASSVQGSDTIYF
DNA: TGCGCCAGCAGCGTACAGGGCAGTGACACCATATATTTT

J: TRBJ2-2
D: -
size: -
V: TRBV28
CDR3: CASIPSHTGELFF
DNA: TGTGCCAGCATCCCGTCCCACACCGGGGAGCTGTTTTTT

J: TRBJ1-5
D: -
size: -
V: TRBV27
CDR3: CASSFNSPNQPQHF
DNA: TGTGCCAGCAGTTTTAACAGTCCAAATCAGCCCCAGCATTTT

J: TRBJ1-2
D: -
size: -
V: TRBV7-2
CDR3: CASSFYGGYGYTF
DNA: TGTGCCAGCAGCTTTTACGGGGGGTATGGCTACACCTTC

J: TRBJ2-3
D: TRBD2
size: -
V: TRBV18
CDR3: CATSRGSGTDTQYF
DNA: TGTGCCACATCTCGGGGTAGCGGGACGGATACGCAGTATTTT

J: TRBJ2-3
D: -
size: -
V: TRBV6-1
CDR3: CASSPRQSTDTQYF
DNA: TGTGCCAGCAGTCCTCGACAGAGCACAGATACGCAGTATTTT

J: TRBJ1-2
D: -
size: -
V: TRBV10-3
CDR3: CAISESPGANGYTF
DNA: TGTGCCATCAGTGAGTCCCCAGGGGCAAATGGCTACACCTTC

J: TRBJ2-7
D: TRBD2
size: -
V: TRBV4-1
CDR3: CASSQALAGNYEQYF
DNA: TGCGCCAGCAGCCAGGCCCTAGCGGGAAACTACGAGCAGTACTTC

J: TRBJ1-2
D: TRBD1
size: -
V: TRBV27
CDR3: CASRRGPGDGYTF
DNA: TGTGCCAGCAGGAGGGGGCCTGGGGATGGCTACACCTTC

J: TRBJ1-5
D: TRBD1
size: -
V: TRBV18
CDR3: CASSPPNRGNNQPQHF
DNA: TGTGCCAGCTCACCACCGAACAGGGGGAACAATCAGCCCCAGCATTTT